This is a list of T cell receptor beta chains from one sample in a study of blood T cell repertoires in COVID-19. The repertoire was sequenced with immunoSEQ multiplex PCR; TCRdb's copy has only in-frame clones and lacks some. The top ten hold 2.5% to 3% of the sample, which has 150,000 to 200,000 clones, around 74% seen once. The sequenced material came from peripheral blood. These TCRs come from a woman aged 80 or over with acute or convalescent COVID-19. Each CDR3 is given without its conserved first and last residue.

v_call,j_call,cdr3_aa
TRBV7-8,TRBJ2-1,ASSLRRDNEQF
TRBV5-1,TRBJ2-1,ASRAPGLGDNEQF
TRBV2,TRBJ2-3,ASSEQGASGSQVDTQY
TRBV6-2/TRBV6-3,TRBJ2-7,ASSYSTGRYEQY
TRBV12-3/TRBV12-4,TRBJ2-7,ASSLGQIREQY
TRBV2,TRBJ2-3,ASSEPFTDTQY
TRBV6-1,TRBJ1-2,ASREGTGKASNYGYT
TRBV9,TRBJ2-7,ASSPGLAVSTYEQY
TRBV27,TRBJ2-7,ASSFRDTETYEQY
TRBV19,TRBJ1-6,ASRDSTKNSPLH
TRBV7-9,TRBJ1-2,ASSRQAPNYGYT
TRBV3-1/TRBV3-2,TRBJ2-7,ASSPGGRISQY
TRBV29-1,TRBJ2-1,SGGLAGGHEQF
TRBV12-3/TRBV12-4,TRBJ2-7,ASRLAGGHEQY
TRBV7-2,TRBJ2-5,ASSSRGRAWETQY
TRBV6-5,TRBJ2-7,ASKKREASYEQY
TRBV7-8,TRBJ2-5,ASSIGRYVETQY
TRBV16,TRBJ2-2,ASSQSSVGTGELF
TRBV3-1/TRBV3-2,TRBJ2-2,ASSPTGVGAGELF
TRBV5-4,TRBJ1-4,ASSRTGGNEKLF
TRBV7-9,TRBJ2-5,ASSSEEKETQY
TRBV5-1,TRBJ2-7,ASSLSASLGSYEQY
TRBV11-3,TRBJ2-2,ASSFDGSNTGELF
TRBV28,TRBJ2-7,ASTGTSYEQY
TRBV27,TRBJ1-2,ASSFLAGGSNGYT
TRBV7-3,TRBJ2-5,ASSSVRGETQY
TRBV4-1,TRBJ2-5,ASSQELRSDRY
TRBV6-5,TRBJ1-2,ASTKLDRAHRGYT
TRBV5-1,TRBJ2-5,ASSLVFGTGGDETQY
TRBV30,TRBJ1-1,AWSEQTTEAF
TRBV19,TRBJ2-1,ASSIGGLGPYNEQF
TRBV5-8,TRBJ1-2,ASSFSTGGYGYT
TRBV7-8,TRBJ1-3,ASSLMVSGDRSGNTIY
TRBV5-1,TRBJ2-5,ASSLVASGEETQY
TRBV28,TRBJ2-7,ASSLLGDFRY
TRBV19,TRBJ2-7,ASQNRGTNEQY
TRBV28,TRBJ2-1,ASSFQTANEQF
TRBV12-3/TRBV12-4,TRBJ1-5,ASRPGYGPQH